This TCR beta chain was profiled in a study of T cell changes during pregnancy in multiple sclerosis. There are 14 residues in the CDR3. CDR1 and CDR2 from the germline V gene are SGHDN and FVKESK. Trimming took 5 bases from V and 7 from J, leaving 12 bases between them. Clones were read by immunoSEQ multiplex PCR, and TCRdb kept only the in-frame ones, dropping some. The table has roughly 38,000 clones, 91% seen once; the top ten hold 0.47%. This chain connects TRBV14 to TRBJ1-6; a weak D match, TRBD1 (6 bases). This TCR derives from a female donor in good health, enrolled as a control in a pregnancy study. Material: CD4+ T cells from peripheral blood mononuclear cells, obtained in the second trimester of pregnancy. The CDR3: CASSSQGGNSPLHF. The CDR3, as DNA: TGTGCCAGCAGCTCACAGGGCGGAAATTCACCCCTCCACTTT.